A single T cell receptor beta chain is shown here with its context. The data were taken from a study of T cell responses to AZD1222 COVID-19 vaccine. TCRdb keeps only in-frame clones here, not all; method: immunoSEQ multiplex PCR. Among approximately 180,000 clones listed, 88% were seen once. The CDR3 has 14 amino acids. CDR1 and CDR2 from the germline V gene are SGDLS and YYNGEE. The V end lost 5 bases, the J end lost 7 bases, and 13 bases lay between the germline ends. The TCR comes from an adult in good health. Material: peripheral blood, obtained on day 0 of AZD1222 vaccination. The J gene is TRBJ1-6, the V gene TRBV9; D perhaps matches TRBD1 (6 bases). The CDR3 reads CASRNTGPNSPLHF. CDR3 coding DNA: TGTGCCAGCAGAAACACAGGGCCAAATTCACCCCTCCACTTT.